Listed here is a single TCR beta chain. This sample was included in a study of blood T cell repertoires in COVID-19. Per the authors' pipeline: Nucleated cell counts were estimated from reference gene primer amplification. This table comes from immunoSEQ multiplex PCR, and its TCRdb copy is limited to in-frame clones, with some not included. V and J calls and clone size are those listed in that table; D and trimming were worked out from the DNA. This sample has about 440,000 clones, with nearly 90% found just once. Germline assignment: CDR1 LNHDA and CDR2 SQIVND (reference sequence). The CDR3 has 12 amino acids. Trimming removed 4 bases at V and 4 bases at J, with 7 bases between.

This chain uses TRBV19 with TRBJ1-1; no clear D gene. Sequenced sample: PBMCs or T cells enriched from blood (not recorded which). This TCR was sampled from a woman aged 18-35 years with acute COVID-19. CDR3 protein: CASSRGSTEAFF. The CDR3 bases are TGTGCCAGTAGTAGAGGCAGCACTGAAGCTTTCTTT.